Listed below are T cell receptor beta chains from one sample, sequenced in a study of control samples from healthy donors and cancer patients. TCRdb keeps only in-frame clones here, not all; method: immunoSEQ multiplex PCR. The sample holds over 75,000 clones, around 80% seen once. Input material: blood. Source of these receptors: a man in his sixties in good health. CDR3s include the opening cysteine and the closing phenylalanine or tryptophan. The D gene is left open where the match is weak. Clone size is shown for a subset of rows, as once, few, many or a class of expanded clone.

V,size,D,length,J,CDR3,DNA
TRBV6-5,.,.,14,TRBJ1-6,CASSAGPENSPLHF,TGTGCCAGCAGCGCCGGGCCGGAGAATTCACCCCTCCACTTT
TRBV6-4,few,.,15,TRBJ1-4,CASSAGQPGGEKLFF,TGTGCCAGCAGTGCTGGACAGCCAGGCGGTGAAAAACTGTTTTTT
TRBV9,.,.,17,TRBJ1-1,CASSSGSQPLRDTEAFF,TGTGCCAGCAGCTCCGGGAGCCAACCTTTACGGGACACTGAAGCTTTCTTT
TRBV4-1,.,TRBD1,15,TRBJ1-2,CASSQGGQGAIGYTF,TGCGCCAGCAGCCAAGGAGGACAGGGGGCGATCGGCTACACCTTC
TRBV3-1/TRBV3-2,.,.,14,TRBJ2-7,CASSPHSAPYEQYF,TGTGCCAGCAGCCCCCACTCCGCGCCCTACGAGCAGTACTTC
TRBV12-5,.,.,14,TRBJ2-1,CASAWGGASNEQFF,TGTGCTAGTGCCTGGGGGGGGGCCTCGAATGAGCAGTTCTTC
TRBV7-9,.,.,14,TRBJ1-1,CASSFESRVTEAFF,TGTGCCAGCAGCTTCGAAAGCAGAGTCACTGAAGCTTTCTTT
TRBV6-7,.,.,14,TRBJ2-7,CASSYSEGAHEQYF,TGTGCCAGCAGTTACTCGGAGGGGGCCCACGAGCAGTACTTC
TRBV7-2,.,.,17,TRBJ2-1,CASSLEADSFSYNEQFF,TGTGCCAGCAGCTTAGAGGCGGACAGCTTCTCCTACAATGAGCAGTTCTTC
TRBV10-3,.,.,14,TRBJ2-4,CAIQDPNGWTPGSF,TGTGCCATCCAAGACCCAAACGGATGGACGCCCGGTTCCTTC
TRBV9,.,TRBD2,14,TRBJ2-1,CASSVGLAGGLQFF,TGTGCCAGCAGCGTAGGACTAGCGGGGGGGTTGCAGTTCTTC
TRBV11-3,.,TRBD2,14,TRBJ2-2,CASSRGGATGELFF,TGTGCCAGCAGCCGCGGGGGGGCCACCGGGGAGCTGTTTTTT
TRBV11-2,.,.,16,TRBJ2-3,CASRRAGAKRGDTQYF,TGTGCCAGCAGGCGGGCGGGGGCCAAAAGGGGGGATACGCAGTATTTT
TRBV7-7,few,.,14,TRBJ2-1,CASSPLGTYNEQFF,TGTGCTAGCTCCCCCCTCGGCACCTACAATGAGCAGTTCTTC
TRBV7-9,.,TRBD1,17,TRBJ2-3,CASSGRQGALSTDTQYF,TGTGCCAGCAGCGGCCGACAGGGCGCGTTGAGCACAGATACGCAGTATTTT
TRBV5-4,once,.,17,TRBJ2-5,CASSSGIWSDKGETQYF,TGTGCCAGCAGCTCCGGCATTTGGAGCGACAAGGGGGAGACCCAGTACTTC
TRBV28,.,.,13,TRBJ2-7,CASSPPGLSEQYF,TGTGCCAGCAGCCCCCCGGGACTTAGCGAGCAGTACTTC
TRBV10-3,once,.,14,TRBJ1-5,CAISEEYSNQPQHF,TGTGCCATCAGTGAGGAATATAGCAATCAGCCCCAGCATTTT
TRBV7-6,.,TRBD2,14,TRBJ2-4,CASSDGGWADIQYF,TGTGCCAGCAGCGACGGGGGGTGGGCGGACATTCAGTACTTC
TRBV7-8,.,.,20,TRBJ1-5,CASSLALGGEIPIYNQPQHF,TGTGCCAGCAGCTTAGCGCTCGGGGGCGAAATCCCAATTTACAATCAGCCCCAGCATTTT
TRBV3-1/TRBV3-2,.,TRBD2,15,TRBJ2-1,CASRKTSGGENEQFF,TGTGCCAGCCGGAAGACTAGCGGGGGGGAGAATGAGCAGTTCTTC
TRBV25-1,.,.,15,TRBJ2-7,CASSEYLTVGNEQYF,TGTGCCAGCAGTGAATATTTAACGGTGGGGAACGAGCAGTACTTC
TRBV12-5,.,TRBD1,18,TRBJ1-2,CASGLVLSSQGANYGYTF,TGTGCTAGTGGTTTGGTACTCAGTTCGCAGGGGGCTAACTATGGCTACACCTTC
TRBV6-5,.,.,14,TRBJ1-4,CASTKMGGWEKLFF,TGTGCCAGCACCAAAATGGGGGGTTGGGAAAAACTGTTTTTT
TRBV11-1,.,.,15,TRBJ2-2,CASSLDRVGTGELFF,TGTGCCAGCAGCTTAGACAGGGTTGGCACCGGGGAGCTGTTTTTT
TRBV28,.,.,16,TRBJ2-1,CASRDFSGVGGNEQFF,TGTGCCAGCAGGGATTTCTCGGGAGTAGGGGGGAATGAGCAGTTCTTC
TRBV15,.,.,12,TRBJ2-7,CATSGSFYEQYF,TGTGCCACCAGCGGCTCATTCTACGAGCAGTACTTC
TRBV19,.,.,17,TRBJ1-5,CASSIRAGPYSNQPQHF,TGTGCCAGTAGTATCCGTGCAGGGCCCTATAGCAATCAGCCCCAGCATTTT
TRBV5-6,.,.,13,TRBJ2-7,CASSPRRYYEQYF,TGTGCCAGCAGCCCCCGAAGGTACTACGAGCAGTACTTC
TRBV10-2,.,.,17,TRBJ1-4,CASSELEGPTTNEKLFF,TGCGCCAGCAGTGAGTTGGAGGGGCCAACAACTAATGAAAAACTGTTTTTT
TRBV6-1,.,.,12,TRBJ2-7,CASSESLLRQYF,TGTGCCAGCAGTGAAAGTCTCCTTAGGCAGTACTTC
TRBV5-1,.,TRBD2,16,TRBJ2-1,CASSLQGLAANNEQFF,TGCGCCAGCAGCTTACAGGGACTAGCGGCAAACAATGAGCAGTTCTTC
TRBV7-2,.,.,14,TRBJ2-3,CASSLGDPTDTQYF,TGTGCCAGCAGCTTAGGGGATCCAACAGATACGCAGTATTTT
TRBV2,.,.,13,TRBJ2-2,CASKGVFTGELFF,TGTGCCAGCAAGGGTGTTTTCACCGGGGAGCTGTTTTTT
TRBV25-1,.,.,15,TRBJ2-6,CASGERGAGANVLTF,TGTGCCAGCGGGGAACGAGGGGCTGGGGCCAACGTCCTGACTTTC
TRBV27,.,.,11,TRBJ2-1,CATRLFNEQFF,TGTGCCACCCGCCTGTTCAATGAGCAGTTCTTC
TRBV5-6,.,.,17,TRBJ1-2,CASSRWGALDPYYGYTF,TGTGCCAGCAGCCGATGGGGCGCCCTGGACCCGTACTATGGCTACACCTTC
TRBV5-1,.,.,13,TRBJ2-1,CASSLDGYNEQFF,TGCGCCAGCAGCTTGGATGGTTACAATGAGCAGTTCTTC